This record covers a single T cell receptor (beta chain). Its antigen is currently unknown. This CDR3 has 14 amino acids. Germline values: CDR1 LNHNV, CDR2 YYDKDF (reference sequence). Trimming took off 0 bases at V and 8 bases at J, with 11 bases between the two ends. These data belong to a study of cytomegalovirus exposure and HLA in healthy donors. Across the whole study: Both the roughly 120 validation repertoires and the roughly 700 first-cohort repertoires used the same platform, as reported by a later analysis. Study results and caveats: Subsequent analysis revealed that first-cohort TCR clusters tended to co-occur in the 130 or so validation repertoires. Overall, about 160 TCR beta chains were annotated as cytomegalovirus-associated.

Using immunoSEQ multiplex PCR, the repertoire was profiled, and TCRdb retains in-frame clones only, with some absent. The sample holds roughly 250,000 clones; 75% to 90% are singletons and the top ten take 0.95% to 1.5%. The chain uses TRBV15 and TRBJ1-5; D is undetermined. Sequenced: PBMCs. This TCR came from a woman in her twenties or thirties in good health and CMV-seropositive. This chain's CDR3 is CATSRDANSEPQHF. CDR3 DNA sequence: TGTGCCACCAGCAGAGATGCTAACTCTGAGCCCCAGCATTTT.